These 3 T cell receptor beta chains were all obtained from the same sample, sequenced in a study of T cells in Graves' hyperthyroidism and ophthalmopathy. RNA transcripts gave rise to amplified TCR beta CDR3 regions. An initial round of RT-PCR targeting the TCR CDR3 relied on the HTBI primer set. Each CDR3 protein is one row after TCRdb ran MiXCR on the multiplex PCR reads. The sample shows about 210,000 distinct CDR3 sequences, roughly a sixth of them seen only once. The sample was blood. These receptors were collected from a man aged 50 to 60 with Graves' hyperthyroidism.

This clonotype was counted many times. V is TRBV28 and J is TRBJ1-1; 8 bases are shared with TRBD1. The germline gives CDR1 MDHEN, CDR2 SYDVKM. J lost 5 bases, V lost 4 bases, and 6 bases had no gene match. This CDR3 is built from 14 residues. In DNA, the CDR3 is TGTGCCAGCAGTTCAATACAGGGGGGGACTGAAGCTTTCTTT. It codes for CASSSIQGGTEAFF.

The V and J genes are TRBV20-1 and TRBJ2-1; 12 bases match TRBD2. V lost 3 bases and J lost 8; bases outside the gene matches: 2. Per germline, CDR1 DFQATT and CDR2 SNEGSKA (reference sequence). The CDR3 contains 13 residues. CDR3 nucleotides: TGCAGTGCTAGGAGACTAGCGGGAGATGAGCAGTTCTTC. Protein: CSARRLAGDEQFF.

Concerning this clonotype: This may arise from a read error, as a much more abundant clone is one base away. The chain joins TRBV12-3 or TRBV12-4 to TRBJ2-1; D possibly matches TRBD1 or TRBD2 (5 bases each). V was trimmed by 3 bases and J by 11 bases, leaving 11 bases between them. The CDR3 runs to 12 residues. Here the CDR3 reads CASSFGANKQFF. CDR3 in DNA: TGTGCCAGCAGTTTCGGGGCTAATAAGCAGTTCTTC.